The 32 T cell receptor beta chains presented below share a single source sample, sequenced in a study of cytomegalovirus exposure and HLA in healthy donors. PCR was performed using 60 Vbeta and 13 Jbeta primers. Produced via immunoSEQ multiplex PCR; TCRdb's table is partial and in-frame only. The sample holds approximately 84,000 clones; around 80% are singletons and the top ten take roughly 2.5%. Sequenced material: PBMCs. These receptors all stem from a male donor in good health and CMV-seropositive.

The V call is TRBV25-1, the J call TRBJ1-2; a weak D match, TRBD1 (6 bases). CDR3 length: 15 amino acids. In germline, CDR1 is MGHDK, CDR2 SYGVNS. V lost 4 bases and J lost 0, with 12 bases in between. In DNA, the CDR3 is TGTGCCAGCAGTGTCCTTCAGGGGACTAACTATGGCTACACCTTC. It is translated as CASSVLQGTNYGYTF.

J is TRBJ1-1 and V is TRBV6-1; 7 bases map to TRBD1. Trimming at V came to 3 bases and at J to 3 bases, leaving 7 bases not matched to a gene. The CDR3 runs to 15 residues. Germline-derived CDR1 and CDR2 are MNHNS and SASEGT. CDR3 in amino acids: CASSDHRGKDTEAFF. CDR3 bases: TGTGCCAGCAGTGACCACAGGGGTAAGGACACTGAAGCTTTCTTT.

The chain links TRBV9 to TRBJ1-1; D remains ambiguous. This CDR3 comprises 15 residues. The V gene lost 4 bases and the J gene lost 1 base, with 14 bases spanning the gap. The germline gives CDR1 SGDLS, CDR2 YYNGEE. The CDR3 DNA reads TGTGCCAGCAGCCCAGGATTCAGTTCGAACACTGAAGCTTTCTTT. Protein sequence: CASSPGFSSNTEAFF. Based on the CDR3 plus reference TRBV9 and TRBJ1-1, the full variable domain is DSGVTQTPKHLITATGQRVTLRCSPRSGDLSVYWYQQSLDQGLQFLIQYYNGEERAKGNILERFSAQQFPDLHSELNLSSLELGDSALYFCASSPGFSSNTEAFFGQGTRLTVV.

The chain uses TRBV5-4 and TRBJ1-4, with D possibly matching TRBD1 (6 bases). The V end lost 7 bases, the J end lost 5 bases, and 9 bases lay between the germline ends. The CDR3 is made up of 12 amino acids. Germline CDR1 and CDR2: SGHNT and YYREEE (reference sequence). This CDR3 is CASGQLNEKLFF. CDR3 nucleotides: TGTGCCAGCGGACAGCTAAATGAAAAACTGTTTTTT.

This clone has more than one count but fewer than ten. The chain has TRBV27 and TRBJ1-1; unclear D gene. Per the germline V gene, CDR1 is MNHEY and CDR2 is SMNVEV (reference sequence). This CDR3 region has 14 residues. V lost 3 bases to trimming and J lost 5 bases, with 13 bases between them. The CDR3 loop is CASSLSRVGTEAFF. The CDR3 DNA is TGTGCCAGCAGTTTGTCCCGGGTTGGTACTGAAGCTTTCTTT.

CDR3 in amino acids: CASSETTEYQETQYF. The DNA for the CDR3 is TGTGCCAGCAGTGAGACTACAGAGTACCAAGAGACCCAGTACTTC. The V and J genes are TRBV25-1 and TRBJ2-5; tentative D call: TRBD2 (5 bases). Between the trimmed V and J ends, which lost 3 bases and 0 bases, there was a span of 11 bases. Germline values: CDR1 MGHDK, CDR2 SYGVNS. This CDR3 region has 15 residues.

With respect to this clone: Germline and junction disagree at one end, which may indicate a read error. The chain uses TRBV30 and TRBJ2-6, with 13 bases lining up with TRBD2. The CDR3 has 18 residues. Per the germline V gene, CDR1 is GTSNPN and CDR2 is SVGIG (reference sequence). This chain's CDR3 is CAGNFGLAGVGRANVPTF. The CDR3 DNA follows: TGTGCCGGGAACTTCGGACTAGCGGGAGTTGGAAGGGCCAACGTCCCGACTTTC.

The J gene is TRBJ1-1, the V gene TRBV4-1; TRBD1 matches 7 bases. CDR3 length equals 14 residues. The V segment lost 5 bases and the J segment 3 bases; nucleotides outside the gene matches: 6. Per germline, CDR1 MGHRA and CDR2 YSYEKL. In DNA form, the CDR3 reads TGCGCCAGCAGCTTAAGACAGGGAGACACTGAAGCTTTCTTT. Its translation: CASSLRQGDTEAFF.

This clone was observed a handful of times. The rearrangement uses TRBV2 and TRBJ2-1, with 7 bases lining up with TRBD2. The CDR3 is 13 residues long. Trimming took 5 bases from V and 9 from J; bases not matched to a gene: 7. The V gene's germline CDR1 is SNHLY and CDR2 FYNNEI. The chain's CDR3 is CASSPMGGTEQFF. The CDR3 nucleotides read TGTGCCAGCAGTCCCATGGGAGGGACTGAGCAGTTCTTC.

The V and J genes are TRBV5-1 and TRBJ2-1; 9 bases map to TRBD2. Germline V gene lookup returns CDR1 SGHRS and CDR2 YFSETQ. The CDR3 length is 15 residues. The V segment lost 0 bases and the J segment 3 bases; nucleotides outside the gene matches: 1. In nucleotides, the CDR3 is TGCGCCAGCAGCTTGGCTAGCGGGATCTACAATGAGCAGTTCTTC. Translated, it gives CASSLASGIYNEQFF.

The rearrangement uses TRBV7-9 and TRBJ2-5, with 9 bases lining up with TRBD1. The germline gives CDR1 SEHNR, CDR2 FQNEAQ (reference sequence). This CDR3 comprises 14 residues. The V segment lost 7 bases and the J segment 4 bases; nucleotides outside the gene matches: 7. The CDR3 sequence: CASNDPGQGETQYF. The CDR3 DNA follows: TGTGCCAGCAACGACCCGGGACAGGGAGAGACCCAGTACTTC. The full variable domain, in which reference TRBV7-9 and TRBJ2-5 provide the parts outside the CDR3, is DTGVSQNPRHKITKRGQNVTFRCDPISEHNRLYWYRQTLGQGPEFLTYFQNEAQLEKSRLLSDRFSAERPKGSFSTLEIQRTEQGDSAMYLCASNDPGQGETQYFGPGTRLLVL.

V is TRBV28 and J is TRBJ2-7; tentatively, D is TRBD1 (6 bases). CDR1 is MDHEN and CDR2 is SYDVKM in the germline V gene. The CDR3 has 14 amino acids. With 4 bases removed from V and 1 base from J, the gap between germline ends came to 11 bases. CDR3 coding DNA: TGTGCCAGCAGTTCCACAGGGAGATCCTACGAGCAGTACTTC. Protein sequence: CASSSTGRSYEQYF.

This clone was seen a handful of times. The chain links TRBV28 to TRBJ1-1, with 9 bases aligning to TRBD1. The CDR3 length is 16 residues. After removal of 6 bases from V and 1 base from J, the junction contained 9 bases not matched to a gene. Germline CDR1 and CDR2: MDHEN and SYDVKM. In nucleotides, the CDR3 is TGTGCCAGCAGCTGGACAGGGGTAAGAAGGAACACTGAAGCTTTCTTT. Residues: CASSWTGVRRNTEAFF.

J is TRBJ1-2 and V is TRBV27; 9 nucleotides align to TRBD1. The germline V gene has CDR1 MNHEY and CDR2 SMNVEV (reference sequence). The CDR3 is made up of 19 amino acids. V trimming: 0 bases; J trimming: 4 bases; junction bases outside the gene matches: 15. CDR3 protein: CASSLSWTGDFSRRYGYTF. In DNA, the CDR3 is TGTGCCAGCAGTTTATCCTGGACAGGGGATTTCAGTAGGCGCTATGGCTACACCTTC.

The chain combines TRBV25-1 with TRBJ2-2, with D hard to call. Germline values: CDR1 MGHDK, CDR2 SYGVNS. The CDR3 length is 15 residues. V was trimmed by 1 base and J by 1 base, leaving 7 bases between them. CDR3 DNA: TGTGCCAGCAGTGAATTTCAGCGGAACACCGGGGAGCTGTTTTTT. Protein product: CASSEFQRNTGELFF.

This chain connects TRBV29-1 to TRBJ2-2; 7 nucleotides agree with TRBD2. The CDR3 extends over 15 amino acids. From germline, CDR1 is SQVTM and CDR2 ANQGSEA. J gave up 4 bases and V 4 bases, and 9 bases lay outside the gene matches. DNA for the CDR3: TGCAGCGTTGGTCTTGGGGGAGGGCCCACCGGGGAGCTGTTTTTT. This codes for CSVGLGGGPTGELFF.

The rearrangement links TRBV19 to TRBJ1-1; 8 bases agree with TRBD1. The ends lost 8 bases at V and 2 bases at J; junction bases unmatched: 1. CDR1 and CDR2 from the germline V gene are LNHDA and SQIVND (reference sequence). There are 12 residues in the CDR3. This CDR3 reads CASGQGNTEAFF. CDR3 DNA sequence: TGTGCCAGTGGACAGGGCAACACTGAAGCTTTCTTT.

This chain connects TRBV7-8 to TRBJ2-7; the D gene is possibly TRBD1 (6 bases). CDR1 and CDR2 from the germline V gene are SGHVS and FQNEAQ. This CDR3 spans 13 amino acids. Trimming left V 3 bases short and J 2 bases short, with 8 bases between. The CDR3 region has the DNA TGTGCCAGCAGCTTCGGACAGACCTACGAGCAGTACTTC. It encodes CASSFGQTYEQYF.

The chain employs TRBV2 and TRBJ1-5; the match to TRBD1 covers 7 bases. Unmatched junction bases numbered 7, after V lost 3 bases and J lost 2 bases. The CDR3 has 16 amino acids. Germline V gene sequence: CDR1 SNHLY, CDR2 FYNNEI. The CDR3 loop reads CASSEYRGSGNQPQHF. CDR3 sequence (DNA): TGTGCCAGCAGTGAGTACAGGGGAAGCGGCAATCAGCCCCAGCATTTT.

The V call is TRBV7-8, the J call TRBJ2-3; TRBD2 agrees at 11 bases. This CDR3 spans 17 amino acids. V dropped 4 bases and J dropped 3; count of bases not matched to a gene: 9. The germline gives CDR1 SGHVS, CDR2 FQNEAQ. In nucleotides, the CDR3 is TGTGCCAGCAGCTACATAGCGGGAGGGCGAATGACAGATACGCAGTATTTT. Translated, it gives CASSYIAGGRMTDTQYF.

V gene TRBV28 combines with J gene TRBJ1-5; 7 bases are shared with TRBD1. This CDR3 region has 14 residues. Germline V gene sequence: CDR1 MDHEN, CDR2 SYDVKM. Here the CDR3 reads CVSADRQGYQPQHF. CDR3 DNA sequence: TGTGTCTCAGCAGATCGACAGGGTTATCAGCCCCAGCATTTT.

The chain has TRBV28 and TRBJ1-2, with 7 bases that match TRBD1. CDR3 length equals 15 residues. Germline V CDR1 and CDR2: MDHEN, SYDVKM. V shed 5 bases, J shed 3 bases, and the junction held 9 bases outside the gene matches. CDR3 coding DNA: TGTGCCAGCAGTCCCATCGACAGGGATGACTATGGCTACACCTTC. Its translation: CASSPIDRDDYGYTF.

The V and J genes are TRBV6-4 and TRBJ2-3; maybe TRBD1 (5 bases). Germline values: CDR1 MRHNA, CDR2 SNTAGT. This CDR3 spans 16 amino acids. The V gene lost 0 bases and the J gene lost 2 bases, with 12 bases spanning the gap. CDR3 sequence (DNA): TGTGCCAGCAGTGACTCACAGGCCTCCGACACAGATACGCAGTATTTT. This translates into CASSDSQASDTDTQYF.

The gene calls are TRBV11-2 and TRBJ2-1, with 10 nucleotides matching TRBD2. The V gene end was trimmed by 1 base and the J gene end by 6 bases; junction bases not matched to a gene: 6. Germline V gene data show CDR1 as SGHAT and CDR2 as FQNNGV. The CDR3 extends over 16 amino acids. The CDR3 sequence is CASSLVDSGRFNEQFF. Here the CDR3 DNA reads TGTGCCAGCAGCTTAGTAGATAGCGGGAGGTTCAATGAGCAGTTCTTC. Using reference TRBV11-2 and TRBJ2-1 for the parts outside the CDR3, the full variable domain is EAGVAQSPRYKIIEKRQSVAFWCNPISGHATLYWYQQILGQGPKLLIQFQNNGVVDDSQLPKDRFSAERLKGVDSTLKIQPAKLEDSAVYLCASSLVDSGRFNEQFFGPGTRLTVL.

This rearrangement joins TRBV27 to TRBJ1-2; 8 bases line up with TRBD1. This CDR3 region has 15 residues. After removal of 5 bases from V and 8 bases from J, the junction contained 13 bases not matched to a gene. Germline assignment: CDR1 MNHEY and CDR2 SMNVEV (reference sequence). CDR3 DNA: TGTGCCAGCAGTACTTCAGGGGGCGGGGGTGTCGGCTACACCTTC. This encodes CASSTSGGGGVGYTF.

Here the CDR3 reads CASSLGFWTYTQYF. The DNA for the CDR3 is TGTGCCAGCAGCTTAGGGTTTTGGACTTATACGCAGTATTTT. The rearrangement joins TRBV13 to TRBJ2-3; maybe TRBD2 (5 bases). The CDR3 sequence is 14 residues long. Germline CDR1 reads PRHDT; CDR2 reads FYEKMQ (reference sequence). Trimming pared 0 bases from V and 7 bases from J, leaving 11 bases between.

The chain employs TRBV27 and TRBJ2-2, with D unclear. Trimming stripped 10 bases from V and 4 bases from J, with 22 bases between. This CDR3 spans 16 amino acids. Germline V gene lookup returns CDR1 MNHEY and CDR2 SMNVEV (reference sequence). The CDR3 DNA follows: TGTGCCACCAAGAGTTTCACAGAGACCCCCACCGGGGAGCTGTTTTTT. Protein: CATKSFTETPTGELFF.

The chain employs TRBV2 and TRBJ1-4; tentative D call: TRBD1 (5 bases). Between the trimmed V and J ends, which lost 2 bases and 3 bases, there was a span of 7 bases. CDR1 and CDR2 from the germline V gene are SNHLY and FYNNEI. This CDR3 spans 14 amino acids. CDR3 nucleotides: TGTGCCAGCAGTGAACTCAGGGCTAATGAAAAACTGTTTTTT. This gives the protein CASSELRANEKLFF.

Here the CDR3 reads CASTVGQLSPLHF. The DNA for the CDR3 is TGTGCCAGCACGGTGGGACAATTGTCACCCCTCCACTTT. V and J are TRBV2 and TRBJ1-6, with D possibly being TRBD1 (6 bases). Germline V CDR1 and CDR2: SNHLY, FYNNEI. The CDR3 contains 13 residues. Trimming stripped 7 bases from V and 10 bases from J, with 14 bases between. The full variable domain, rest sourced from reference TRBV2 and TRBJ1-6, is EPEVTQTPSHQVTQMGQEVILRCVPISNHLYFYWYRQILGQKVEFLVSFYNNEISEKSEIFDDQFSVERPDGSNFTLKIRSTKLEDSAMYFCASTVGQLSPLHFGNGTRLTVT.

This chain connects TRBV2 to TRBJ2-3, with a weak D call TRBD2 (6 bases). Per the germline V gene, CDR1 is SNHLY and CDR2 is FYNNEI. V gave up 9 bases and J gave up 2 bases, with 12 bases separating them. This CDR3 contains 13 residues. CDR3 loop: CASRRGVTDTQYF. CDR3 sequence (DNA): TGTGCCAGTCGGAGGGGAGTCACAGATACGCAGTATTTT.

The chain uses TRBV15 and TRBJ2-1; perhaps TRBD1 as D (5 bases). Germline V gene sequence: CDR1 LNHNV, CDR2 YYDKDF (reference sequence). V lost 6 bases to trimming and J lost 4 bases, with 16 bases between them. CDR3 size: 15 residues. CDR3 protein: CATRPQGLGYNEQFF. CDR3 nucleotides: TGTGCCACCAGGCCCCAGGGTTTAGGATACAATGAGCAGTTCTTC.

This clone was seen a handful of times. The chain joins TRBV5-1 to TRBJ1-2; 7 nucleotides line up with TRBD1. Germline V gene data show CDR1 as SGHRS and CDR2 as YFSETQ. Trimming at V came to 1 base and at J to 2 bases, leaving 5 bases not matched to a gene. The CDR3 has 15 amino acids. The DNA for the CDR3 is TGCGCCAGCAGCTTGAATTCAGGGGGGAACTATGGCTACACCTTC. It codes for CASSLNSGGNYGYTF.